The TCR beta chain under discussion was sequenced for a study of shared clonotypes between healthy human individuals. The deep-level immunoSEQ assay was used. The table came from immunoSEQ multiplex PCR; TCRdb's copy has only in-frame clones and leaves some out. The table records some 630,000 clones, 55% to 75% of them present only once. The CDR3 is 15 amino acids. Trimming took off 1 base at V and 10 bases at J, with 19 bases between the two ends. Looked up from germline, CDR1 is MNHEY and CDR2 is SMNVEV (reference sequence). The sequenced material came from memory CD4+ T cells sorted from blood. Sample subset: CD45RA-negative fraction. The chain links TRBV27 to TRBJ1-1; D is undetermined. The receptor was isolated from a woman aged 30 to 39 in good health. The CDR3 loop is CASSLWPGPNPVAFF. The CDR3 DNA reads as TGTGCCAGCAGTTTATGGCCAGGCCCTAACCCGGTAGCTTTCTTT.